This T cell receptor (beta chain) was documented in a study of T-cell memory formation after mild COVID-19. TCRdb fed the 5' RACE reads into MiXCR, producing one record per CDR3 protein. Counted here are 45,000 to 65,000 distinct CDR3 sequences, around 9.7% occurring once; the ten biggest clones make up about 11%. This clonotype was recorded many times. CDR1 is SGHRS and CDR2 is YFSETQ in the germline V gene. The CDR3 runs 17 residues. Germline trimming cut 5 bases from V and 0 bases from J; bases unmatched to any gene: 9. The material sequenced was PBMCs or a T cell subset sorted from them (not recorded which). The sequence derives from an adult woman who had mild COVID-19 (a few samples of this study predate the infection). Cell type and time point are not known. The gene calls are TRBV5-1 and TRBJ2-1; 9 positions match TRBD2. CDR3 DNA sequence: TGCGCCAGCAGTCGAGAAGCGGGGGGCCCCTCCTACAATGAGCAGTTCTTC. Amino acid sequence: CASSREAGGPSYNEQFF.